Listed below are T cell receptor beta chains from one sample, sequenced in a study of OX40 agonist ivuxolimab in advanced cancers. Some clones are missing from TCRdb's copy, which holds only in-frame ones; the method was immunoSEQ multiplex PCR. The table records roughly 70,000 clones, under 90% of them present only once. Sequencing was performed on CD4+ or CD8+ T cells sorted from blood, taken in a trial of the OX40 agonist ivuxolimab. Receptors originate from an adult with an advanced solid tumor such as melanoma, head and neck, liver or kidney cancer. Each CDR3 is given with its conserved first and last residue. The D gene is left open where the match is weak. The size entry is marked missing in some rows and otherwise reads once, few, many or a size class.

NA	TRBV5-1	TRBJ1-6	NA	TGCGCCAGCGATACCCGGGGGCCCTCACCCCTCCACTTT	CASDTRGPSPLHF
NA	TRBV19	TRBJ2-1	NA	TGTGCCAGTAGTATAGATGCAGGGACGGTCTCCTACAATGAGCAGTTCTTC	CASSIDAGTVSYNEQFF
NA	TRBV15	TRBJ1-5	NA	TGTGCCACCAGCAGAGTTGATCAGCCCCAGCATTTT	CATSRVDQPQHF
NA	TRBV4-1	TRBJ1-5	NA	TGCGCCAGCAGCCAAGTTCCCCCACTCTGGGGTCAGCCCCAGCATTTT	CASSQVPPLWGQPQHF
NA	TRBV14	TRBJ1-1	TRBD1	TGTGCCAGCAGCCCACGGACAGGGAGCACTGAAGCTTTCTTT	CASSPRTGSTEAFF
NA	TRBV5-1	TRBJ2-3	NA	TGCGCCAGCAGCCCATTTTCTAGCACAGATACGCAGTATTTT	CASSPFSSTDTQYF
NA	TRBV2	TRBJ2-2	NA	TGTGCCAGCAGCGCGGACGGGGCGAACACCGGGGAGCTGTTTTTT	CASSADGANTGELFF
NA	TRBV7-2	TRBJ1-5	TRBD1	TGTGCCAGCAGCCTCGGACGACAGGGAAGTCAGCCCCAGCATTTT	CASSLGRQGSQPQHF
NA	TRBV7-2	TRBJ1-1	NA	TGTGCCAGCAGCCGAGGGAGTTCTAACACTGAAGCTTTCTTT	CASSRGSSNTEAFF
NA	TRBV28	TRBJ1-2	NA	TGTGCCAGCAGCCGAATCGACAGCTTTAACTATGGCTACACCTTC	CASSRIDSFNYGYTF
once	TRBV6-5	TRBJ1-4	NA	TGTGCCAGCAGTTACAGCGGGGGCCCCAATGAAAAACTGTTTTTT	CASSYSGGPNEKLFF
NA	TRBV4-3	TRBJ1-5	TRBD1	TGCGCCAGCAGCCCAGGGACAGTGGATCAGCCCCAGCATTTT	CASSPGTVDQPQHF
NA	TRBV15	TRBJ1-2	NA	TGTGCCACCAGCAGAGATAGCCAGGCCTATGGCTACACCTTC	CATSRDSQAYGYTF
NA	TRBV7-2	TRBJ1-2	TRBD1	TGTGCCAGCAGCTACGGGACAGGGGGCCTGGATGGCTACACCTTC	CASSYGTGGLDGYTF
NA	TRBV5-1	TRBJ1-6	NA	TGCGCCAGCAGCGCGGAGGAAGATTCACCCCTCCACTTT	CASSAEEDSPLHF
few	TRBV7-2	TRBJ1-5	TRBD1	TGTGCCAGCAGCTTCACAGGGGCGTGGAGCAATCAGCCCCAGCATTTT	CASSFTGAWSNQPQHF
NA	TRBV6-6	TRBJ1-5	NA	TGTGCCAGCAGACAGTATAGCAATCAGCCCCAGCATTTT	CASRQYSNQPQHF
once	TRBV6-1	TRBJ1-1	NA	TGTGCCAGCAAGACCAGCCTGACGAACACTGAAGCTTTCTTT	CASKTSLTNTEAFF
NA	TRBV5-1	TRBJ2-2	NA	TGCGCCAGCAGCTTGGACAGTACTCCCACGAACACCGGGGAGCTGTTTTTT	CASSLDSTPTNTGELFF
NA	TRBV5-4	TRBJ1-6	NA	TGTGCCAGTCGCAGGACAGTCGACAATTCACCCCTCCACTTT	CASRRTVDNSPLHF
NA	TRBV4-1	TRBJ2-4	NA	TGCGCCAGCAGCGACGGGGTAGTGGCCAAAAACATTCAGTACTTC	CASSDGVVAKNIQYF
NA	TRBV7-2	TRBJ1-2	NA	TGTGCCAGCAAAGCAGGGAGAACGGCCGGCTACACCTTC	CASKAGRTAGYTF
NA	TRBV7-7	TRBJ2-1	NA	TGTGCCAGCAGCTTAACCTTCGAGGGGCTCCATGAGCAGTTCTTC	CASSLTFEGLHEQFF
NA	TRBV4-3	TRBJ1-4	TRBD1	TGCGCCAGCAGCCAAGACCCAGGGGGTTATGAAAAACTGTTTTTT	CASSQDPGGYEKLFF
NA	TRBV11-2	TRBJ2-1	NA	TGTGCCAGCAGCTTAGTCATCTACAATGAGCAGTTCTTC	CASSLVIYNEQFF
NA	TRBV19	TRBJ1-2	TRBD1	TGTGCCAGTACCCATTACAGGGGGGGCTACACCTTC	CASTHYRGGYTF
NA	TRBV27	TRBJ1-2	NA	TGTGCCAGCAGTTTCATGGGGTCCTATGGCTACACCTTC	CASSFMGSYGYTF
NA	TRBV6-5	TRBJ1-4	TRBD1	TGTGCCAGCAGTTACTCAACGACAGGGGGCGAAAAACTGTTTTTT	CASSYSTTGGEKLFF
NA	TRBV5-1	TRBJ2-5	NA	TGCGCCAGCAGCTTCCAGGGAATCGGGGAGACCCAGTACTTC	CASSFQGIGETQYF
NA	TRBV18	TRBJ2-7	NA	TGTGCCAGCTCACCACAGGGAACGGCCTACGAGCAGTACTTC	CASSPQGTAYEQYF
NA	TRBV5-1	TRBJ2-2	NA	TGCGCCAGCAGCTTGGGCGGCGGGGAGCTGTTTTTT	CASSLGGGELFF
NA	TRBV18	TRBJ2-2	NA	TGTGCCAGCTCACCAACACAGAACACCGGGGAGCTGTTTTTT	CASSPTQNTGELFF
NA	TRBV7-9	TRBJ1-1	NA	TGTGCCAGCGGGCAGAGGAACACTGAAGCTTTCTTT	CASGQRNTEAFF
NA	TRBV2	TRBJ1-3	NA	TGTGCCAGCAGTGTCTACAGCTCTGGAAACACCATATATTTT	CASSVYSSGNTIYF
NA	TRBV4-1	TRBJ1-5	NA	TGCGCCAGCAGCCAACAACAAGCAACGGCCCAGCATTTT	CASSQQQATAQHF
NA	TRBV11-3	TRBJ2-2	NA	TGTGCCAGCAGCCCCTACAACAACGGGGAGCTGTTTTTT	CASSPYNNGELFF
NA	TRBV2	TRBJ1-1	NA	TGTGCCAGCAGCAACCGGGGGGCTTTCGGAGCTTTCTTT	CASSNRGAFGAFF
NA	TRBV14	TRBJ1-2	TRBD1	TGTGCCAGCAGCCAAGAGGGGACAGCGTACTATGGCTACACCTTC	CASSQEGTAYYGYTF
NA	TRBV9	TRBJ1-2	NA	TGTGCCAGCAGCGTAGCTGGGGGACCCACCTATGGCTACACCTTC	CASSVAGGPTYGYTF
NA	TRBV7-2	TRBJ2-5	NA	TGTGCCAGCAGCTTAGAGGATGCCAAGACCCAGTACTTC	CASSLEDAKTQYF